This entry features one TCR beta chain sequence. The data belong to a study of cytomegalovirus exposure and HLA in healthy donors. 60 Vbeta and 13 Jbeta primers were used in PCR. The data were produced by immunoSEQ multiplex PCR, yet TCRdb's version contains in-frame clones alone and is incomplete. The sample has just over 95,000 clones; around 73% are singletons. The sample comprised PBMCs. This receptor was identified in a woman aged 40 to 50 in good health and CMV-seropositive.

CDR3 loop: CASSSDTGELFF. CDR3 in DNA: TGTGCCAGCTCATCAGACACCGGGGAGCTGTTTTTT. This chain connects TRBV18 to TRBJ2-2; D unclear. V was clipped by 5 bases and J by 3 bases, with 4 bases between them. The CDR3 is 12 residues long. Germline V CDR1 and CDR2: KGHSH, LQKENI.